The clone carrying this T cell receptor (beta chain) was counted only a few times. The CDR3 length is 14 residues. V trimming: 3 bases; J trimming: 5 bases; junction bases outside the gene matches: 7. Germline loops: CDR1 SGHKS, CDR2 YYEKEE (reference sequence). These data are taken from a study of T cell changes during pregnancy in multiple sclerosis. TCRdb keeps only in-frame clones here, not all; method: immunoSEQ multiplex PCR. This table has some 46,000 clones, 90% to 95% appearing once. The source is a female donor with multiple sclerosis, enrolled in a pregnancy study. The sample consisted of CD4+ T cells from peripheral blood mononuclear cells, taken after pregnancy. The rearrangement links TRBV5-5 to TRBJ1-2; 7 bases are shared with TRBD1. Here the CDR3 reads CASSSTSTGYGYTF. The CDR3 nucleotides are TGTGCCAGCAGCTCGACATCGACAGGGTATGGCTACACCTTC.